This TCR beta chain was sequenced during a study of neoadjuvant nivolumab and ipilimumab in lung cancer (TCRdb year 2020). Regarding the study in general: Nivolumab was given at 3 mg/kg intravenously on days 1, 15 and 29, and the combination arm added ipilimumab 1 mg/kg on day 1 only. The primary endpoint of the trial was the rate of major pathologic response (MPR) in the intention-to-treat population of each study arm. The trial treated 40 to 45 patients with operable NSCLC: some 23 were randomized to nivolumab monotherapy and 21 to nivolumab plus ipilimumab. The study compared TCR repertoires in pretherapy (baseline) peripheral blood with TCR repertoires in tumors resected at surgery following neoadjuvant immune checkpoint blockade. Matched pretherapy and resected tumor pairs were analyzed for seven patients, of whom four received nivolumab and three received nivolumab plus ipilimumab. Study-wide conclusions, independent of this receptor: There was no significant correlation between TCR clonality and pathologic tumor regression, and just a single major-pathologic-response sample was available for the clonality-regression analysis. TCR sequencing was performed in a small number of samples. Pretherapy blood TCR richness correlated positively with richness in tumors resected after neoadjuvant therapy (Spearman R = 0.82). Compared with tumor-adjacent uninvolved lung, resected tumors had greater TCR richness and clonality, and increases showed up in more of the dual-therapy-treated tumors. From pretherapy to surgery, tumor T-cell richness and clonality increased in three of three dual-therapy tumors but in only two of four nivolumab-treated tumors.

Between the V and J ends, shortened by 2 bases and 3 bases respectively, the junction contains 11 bases. Based on the germline V gene, the CDR1 and CDR2 sequences are SGHTA and FQGNSA. The CDR3, cysteine through phenylalanine, is 15 amino acids long. CDR3 DNA is the only sequence kept; it has 45 bases, read in frame from the first base. Note on this clone: The clone's antigen remains unknown. Base qualities are not provided; no much larger clone lies one nucleotide away.

Libraries were made using the immunoSEQ multiplex PCR assay. From the authors' description of their analysis: Repertoires were summarized by richness and clonality, and significantly expanded and contracted clones were identified between pre- and post-therapy samples. Entries here come from immuneACCESS through TCRdb and include only in-frame sequences with V and J called. Some clones fail to appear in such tables; in the studies checked, an unresolved V gene covers under half of the shortfall, and the cause of the remainder is unknown. V and J calls and clone size are as listed in that table; D and trimming were resolved from the DNA. A total of tens of thousands of clones appear in this sample, 82% of them only once. Around 23% of the sample belongs to the ten largest clones. Interpreted using the paper, the time point label stands for: pretherapy, before neoadjuvant immune checkpoint inhibitors. The samples were taken from NEOSTAR, a phase 2 randomized trial in operable NSCLC that tested neoadjuvant nivolumab or nivolumab plus ipilimumab, followed by surgery.

The sequence derives from an adult with non-small cell lung cancer. The starting material was peripheral blood, obtained before neoadjuvant nivolumab, alone or with ipilimumab. This chain is built from TRBV7-2 and TRBJ1-3; matching of 5 bases hints at TRBD1 as the D gene. This receptor carries the CDR3 CASSLIQGLGNTIYF. The DNA reads TGTGCCAGCAGCTTAATCCAGGGCCTTGGAAACACCATATATTTT.